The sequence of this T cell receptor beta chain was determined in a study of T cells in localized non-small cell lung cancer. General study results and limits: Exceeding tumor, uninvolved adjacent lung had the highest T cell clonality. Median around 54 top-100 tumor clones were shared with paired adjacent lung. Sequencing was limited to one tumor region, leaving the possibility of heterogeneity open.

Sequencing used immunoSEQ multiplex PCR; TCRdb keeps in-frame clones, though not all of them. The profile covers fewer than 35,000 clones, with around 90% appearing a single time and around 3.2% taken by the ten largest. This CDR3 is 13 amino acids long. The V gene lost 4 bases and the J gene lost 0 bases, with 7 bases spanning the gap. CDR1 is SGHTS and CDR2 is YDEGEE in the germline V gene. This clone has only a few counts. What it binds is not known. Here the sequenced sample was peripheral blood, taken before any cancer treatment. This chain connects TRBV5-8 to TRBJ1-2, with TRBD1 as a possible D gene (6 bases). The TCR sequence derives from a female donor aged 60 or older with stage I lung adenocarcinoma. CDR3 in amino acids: CASSRQANYGYTF. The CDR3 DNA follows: TGTGCCAGCAGCCGACAGGCTAACTATGGCTACACCTTC.